One sample yielded the 10 T cell receptor beta chains listed below, sequenced in a study of T cell clonotyping in hematopoietic cell transplantation. This table comes from immunoSEQ multiplex PCR, and its TCRdb copy is limited to in-frame clones, with some not included. Of roughly 4,600 clones in the sample, under 20% were seen once. Sample: PBMCs, taken 180 days after allogeneic stem cell transplant. The source of these receptors is a young adult male patient who had an allogeneic stem cell transplant, so the T cells may come from the graft donor. Some clones in this sample may be carry-over from other donors' samples.

About this clone itself: A read error may produce the germline difference seen at one junction end. V and J are TRBV20-1 and TRBJ1-2; a possible D gene is TRBD1 (5 bases). This CDR3 is built from 11 residues. Germline V CDR1 and CDR2: DFQATT, SNEGSKA (reference sequence). The chain's CDR3 is CSARDVPTGHF. The DNA of the CDR3 is TGCAGTGCTAGAGATGTACCCACGGGGCACTTC.

The chain combines TRBV30 with TRBJ2-7; no clear D. The germline CDR1 and CDR2 sequences are GTSNPN and SVGIG (reference sequence). The CDR3 sequence is 11 residues long. The ends were cut back, 3 bases at V and 1 base at J, with 4 bases in the middle. The CDR3 nucleotides are TGTGCCTGGAGCCTTTCCTACGAGCAGTACTTC. Translation gives CAWSLSYEQYF.

With respect to this clone: At one of its ends the junction is not consistent with the germline gene, which may arise from a read error. The V and J genes are TRBV9 and TRBJ1-2; 11 bases line up with TRBD1. Germline loops: CDR1 SGDLS, CDR2 YYNGEE. CDR3 size: 12 residues. CDR3 amino acids: CASSTRTGGFFF. The CDR3 nucleotides read TGTGCCAGCAGCACCCGGACAGGGGGCTTCTTCTTC.

Relative to its sample, this clone is medium-sized (0.01 to 0.1%). The chain recombines TRBV19 with TRBJ1-1; D is perhaps TRBD1 (5 bases). Trimming pared 5 bases from V and 4 bases from J, leaving 17 bases between. CDR1 and CDR2 from the germline V gene are LNHDA and SQIVND (reference sequence). The CDR3 consists of 15 residues. The DNA of the CDR3 is TGTGCCAGTAGTCCAACACCGGGGGGTAGCACTGAAGCTTTCTTT. The encoded protein is CASSPTPGGSTEAFF.

This clone came up a few times. The V and J genes are TRBV4-3 and TRBJ2-1; 7 bases match TRBD2. The CDR3 contains 16 residues. Germline CDR1 LGHNA, CDR2 YSLEER. V lost 0 bases and J lost 4; bases outside the gene matches: 6. The CDR3 is CASSQDHGGFYNEQFF. The CDR3 DNA reads as TGCGCCAGCAGCCAAGACCACGGGGGGTTTTACAATGAGCAGTTCTTC.

The chain combines TRBV30 with TRBJ1-5; no clear D gene. V was trimmed by 8 bases and J by 4 bases, leaving 6 bases between them. There are 10 residues in the CDR3. Per the germline V gene, CDR1 is GTSNPN and CDR2 is SVGIG (reference sequence). In nucleotides, the CDR3 is TGTGCCCTGCTTAATCAGCCCCAGCATTTT. This codes for CALLNQPQHF. Full variable domain (outside the CDR3, taken from reference TRBV30 and TRBJ1-5): SQTIHQWPATLVQPVGSPLSLECTVEGTSNPNLYWYRQAAGRGLQLLFYSVGIGQISSEVPQNLSASRPQDRQFILSSKKLLLSDSGFYLCALLNQPQHFGDGTRLSIL.

The chain links TRBV29-1 to TRBJ1-1; D call uncertain. Germline CDR1 is SQVTM and CDR2 is ANQGSEA. The CDR3 extends over 12 amino acids. V was cut by 0 bases and J by 8 bases, with 10 bases left in between. DNA for the CDR3: TGCAGCGTTGAAGATAGTAAGTTGGAAGCTTTCTTT. Residues: CSVEDSKLEAFF.

This clone was counted between two and nine times. This chain joins TRBV4-3 and TRBJ1-2; a possible D gene is TRBD1 (5 bases). Germline-derived CDR1 and CDR2 are LGHNA and YSLEER. V lost 1 base to trimming and J lost 6 bases, with 9 bases between them. This CDR3 contains 13 residues. CDR3 sequence (DNA): TGCGCCAGCAGCCAAGTCACAGGAGATGGCTACACCTTC. Protein sequence: CASSQVTGDGYTF.

V is TRBV30 and J is TRBJ1-5; D remains ambiguous. This CDR3 comprises 11 residues. Germline V gene sequence: CDR1 GTSNPN, CDR2 SVGIG (reference sequence). The V end was cut by 3 bases, the J end by 6 bases, with 6 bases between. This CDR3 is CAWSVGQPQHF. The CDR3 nucleotides are TGTGCCTGGAGCGTCGGTCAGCCCCAGCATTTT.

By share, this clone ranks as medium-sized. This chain connects TRBV25-1 to TRBJ1-6; 7 nucleotides match TRBD1. Trimming took 0 bases from V and 10 from J; bases not matched to a gene: 9. Germline CDR1 is MGHDK and CDR2 is SYGVNS. The CDR3 is made up of 16 amino acids. CDR3 nucleotide sequence: TGTGCCAGCAGTGAATATTCGGACAGGTCATACTCACCCCTCCACTTT. Its translation: CASSEYSDRSYSPLHF.